Below, 23 T cell receptor beta chains from the same sample are listed, as sequenced in a study of T cells in Graves' hyperthyroidism and ophthalmopathy. Amplified TCR beta CDR3 regions derived from RNA transcripts. HTBI primers were used for first-round RT-PCR of the TCR CDR3. TCRdb called the multiplex PCR reads again in MiXCR, with one record for every CDR3 protein. The sample lists around 210,000 distinct CDR3 sequences, approximately 16% occurring once. The sequencing input was blood. These receptors all come from a woman aged 45-59 years with Graves' hyperthyroidism.

This clonotype came up a few times. The chain combines TRBV20-1 with TRBJ1-2, with no clear D. Trimming took off 8 bases at V and 8 bases at J, with 18 bases between the two ends. Germline lookup yields CDR1 DFQATT and CDR2 SNEGSKA (reference sequence). CDR3 size: 12 residues. CDR3 sequence reads: CSTDGTSWGYTF. DNA of the CDR3: TGCAGTACGGACGGAACTTCGTGGGGCTACACCTTC.

This clonotype has a count of ten or more. The chain is built from TRBV28 and TRBJ1-2; no clear D gene. CDR3 length: 12 residues. V was pared by 8 bases and J by 4 bases, with 11 bases between. Germline values: CDR1 MDHEN, CDR2 SYDVKM. The CDR3 protein is CASEDGGYGYTF. CDR3 nucleotides: TGTGCCAGCGAGGACGGAGGCTATGGCTACACCTTC.

V gene TRBV20-1 combines with J gene TRBJ2-5; no reliable D call. The CDR3 loop spans 12 amino acids. V lost 0 bases and J 5 bases, leaving 7 bases between the germline ends. Germline CDR1 is DFQATT and CDR2 is SNEGSKA (reference sequence). The chain's CDR3 is CSARDWVETQYF. CDR3 nucleotides: TGCAGTGCTAGAGATTGGGTGGAGACCCAGTACTTC.

This clonotype was counted ten times or more. V gene TRBV2 combines with J gene TRBJ2-1, with 7 nucleotides matching TRBD2. Germline lookup yields CDR1 SNHLY and CDR2 FYNNEI. V lost 7 bases to trimming and J lost 3 bases; unmatched junction nucleotides: 6. The CDR3 extends over 14 amino acids. The chain's CDR3 is CASNGEGLYNEQFF. The DNA for the CDR3 is TGTGCCAGCAACGGGGAGGGCCTCTACAATGAGCAGTTCTTC.

At least ten counts were recorded for this clonotype. This sequence joins TRBV11-3 and TRBJ2-7, with unresolved D. V dropped 0 bases and J dropped 3 bases, with 6 bases sitting between them. CDR3 size: 13 residues. Per the germline V gene, CDR1 is SGHNT and CDR2 is YENEEA. The CDR3 DNA reads as TGTGCCAGCAGCTTAGACAGTGACTACGAGCAGTACTTC. As protein: CASSLDSDYEQYF. The variable domain in full, with the rest retrieved from reference TRBV11-3 and TRBJ2-7, is EAGVVQSPRYKIIEKKQPVAFWCNPISGHNTLYWYLQNLGQGPELLIRYENEEAVDDSQLPKDRFSAERLKGVDSTLKIQPAELGDSAVYLCASSLDSDYEQYFGPGTRLTVT.

The chain recombines TRBV5-1 with TRBJ2-2; 9 bases are shared with TRBD2. With 7 bases clipped from V and 7 bases from J, the junction kept 11 bases outside the gene matches. CDR1 is SGHRS, CDR2 YFSETQ, per germline. The CDR3 has 15 amino acids. The CDR3 reads CASAILAGKGGELFF. CDR3 coding DNA: TGCGCCAGCGCCATTCTAGCGGGAAAAGGCGGGGAGCTGTTTTTT.

In this sample, this clonotype turned up a few times. The chain combines TRBV19 with TRBJ2-1; 9 bases align to TRBD2. Trimming took 4 bases from V and 7 from J; bases not matched to a gene: 5. Germline V gene sequence: CDR1 LNHDA, CDR2 SQIVND (reference sequence). The CDR3 contains 14 residues. CDR3 region: CASSSLAGWNEQFF. The CDR3 bases are TGTGCCAGTAGTAGTCTAGCGGGATGGAATGAGCAGTTCTTC.

CDR3 nucleotide sequence: TGTGCCAGCAGCTCGGGATGGAGCAGCTACAATGAGCAGTTCTTC. It translates to CASSSGWSSYNEQFF. The chain is built from TRBV7-3 and TRBJ2-1; possibly TRBD2 for D (5 bases). This CDR3 has 15 amino acids. Germline values: CDR1 SGHTA, CDR2 FQGTGA. Deletions cut 4 bases from V and 3 bases from J, with 13 bases between.

This clonotype was observed many times. The chain employs TRBV12-3 or TRBV12-4 and TRBJ2-7; tentatively, D is TRBD1 or TRBD2 (5 bases each). V gave up 5 bases and J gave up 8 bases, with 13 bases separating them. CDR3 size: 12 residues. The CDR3, as DNA: TGTGCCAGCAGTCAAGACCCGGGACAGCAGTACTTC. As protein: CASSQDPGQQYF.

The table lists this clonotype with many counts. The V and J genes are TRBV13 and TRBJ2-1, with 9 bases lining up with TRBD2. The germline V gene encodes CDR1 PRHDT and CDR2 FYEKMQ (reference sequence). The CDR3 loop spans 16 amino acids. With V trimmed by 7 bases and J by 2 bases, 9 bases remained unmatched. CDR3 coding DNA: TGTGCCAGCACCCTGAGGGCTAGCGGGGCCTACAATGAGCAGTTCTTC. This translates into CASTLRASGAYNEQFF.

This rearrangement joins TRBV7-9 to TRBJ2-1; 13 bases are shared with TRBD2. Trimming removed 0 bases from V and 8 bases from J; junction bases left unmatched: 16. CDR1 is SEHNR, CDR2 FQNEAQ, per germline (reference sequence). This CDR3 has 20 amino acids. The CDR3: CASSLAISAALAGGPDEQFF. CDR3 nucleotide sequence: TGTGCCAGCAGCTTAGCAATTTCGGCCGCACTAGCGGGAGGGCCGGATGAGCAGTTCTTC.

V gene TRBV6-1 combines with J gene TRBJ1-2; 9 bases are a match to TRBD1. Trimming at V came to 3 bases and at J to 5 bases, leaving 4 bases not matched to a gene. CDR1 MNHNS and CDR2 SASEGT come from the germline V gene. This CDR3 contains 14 residues. DNA of the CDR3: TGTGCCAGCAGTGATGCGGGACAGGGTTATGGCTACACCTTC. Its translation is CASSDAGQGYGYTF.

This clonotype showed up many times. The V and J genes are TRBV7-2 and TRBJ2-2, with TRBD1 matching 11 bases. The CDR3 contains 16 residues. Unmatched junction bases numbered 5, after V lost 2 bases and J lost 6 bases. Germline CDR1 and CDR2: SGHTA and FQGNSA. The CDR3 DNA sequence: TGTGCCAGCAGCTTACTTGGACAGGGGGCGTCCGGGGAGCTGTTTTTT. This sequence encodes CASSLLGQGASGELFF.

This clonotype was detected many times. The rearrangement uses TRBV11-3 and TRBJ1-2; D gene uncertain. This CDR3 has 13 amino acids. Germline CDR1 reads SGHNT; CDR2 reads YENEEA. V was trimmed by 3 bases and J by 3 bases, leaving 8 bases between them. CDR3 sequence: CASSLDSDYGYTF. CDR3 sequence (DNA): TGTGCCAGCAGCTTGGATTCCGACTATGGCTACACCTTC.

This clonotype showed up just a few times. The CDR3 reads CASSGRNNQPQHF. Here the CDR3 DNA reads TGTGCCAGCTCGGGCCGGAACAATCAGCCCCAGCATTTT. The gene calls are TRBV12-3 or TRBV12-4 and TRBJ1-5; D unresolved. This CDR3 region has 13 residues. The ends were cut back, 8 bases at V and 3 bases at J, with 11 bases in the middle.

This clonotype was recorded at least ten times. The chain uses TRBV12-3 or TRBV12-4 and TRBJ2-3; 8 nucleotides align to TRBD2. The CDR3 sequence is 15 residues long. The J segment lost 1 base and the V segment lost 6 bases, leaving 6 bases of the junction unmatched. The DNA for the CDR3 is TGTGCCAGCAGCCTGTTCGGGGGGGGCACAGATACGCAGTATTTT. As protein: CASSLFGGGTDTQYF.

The V gene is TRBV5-6, the J gene TRBJ2-1; 7 bases align to TRBD1. Germline values: CDR1 SGHDT, CDR2 YYEEEE. V lost 4 bases and J lost 9; bases outside the gene matches: 7. The CDR3 spans 13 residues. The CDR3 reads CASSPPTGVEQFF. The CDR3 coding sequence is TGTGCCAGCAGCCCCCCCACAGGGGTTGAGCAGTTCTTC.

This clonotype was picked up many times. The chain recombines TRBV6-1 with TRBJ1-5; D might be TRBD1 (5 bases). Germline CDR1 MNHNS, CDR2 SASEGT. CDR3 length equals 14 residues. V was cut by 2 bases and J by 5 bases, with 10 bases left in between. CDR3 residues: CASSELGGYQPQHF. The DNA for the CDR3 is TGTGCCAGCAGTGAACTTGGGGGGTATCAGCCCCAGCATTTT.

Remarks on this clonotype: A read error may be the cause here, since a much bigger clone is one base away. The rearrangement links TRBV7-9 to TRBJ1-1, with TRBD1 as a possible D gene (6 bases). Trimming pared 1 base from V and 6 bases from J, leaving 15 bases between. Germline-derived CDR1 and CDR2 are SEHNR and FQNEAQ (reference sequence). The CDR3 runs to 15 residues. CDR3 nucleotide sequence: TGTGCCAGCAGCTTAGGGGTAGGGGGACTGCCTGAAGCTTTCTTT. It is translated as CASSLGVGGLPEAFF.

This clonotype has a count of ten or more. The rearrangement links TRBV7-3 to TRBJ2-1; 9 nucleotides agree with TRBD1. The CDR3 loop spans 15 amino acids. CDR1 SGHTA and CDR2 FQGTGA come from the germline V gene. The trim removed 3 bases at V and 6 bases at J, leaving 6 bases unmatched. The CDR3 sequence: CASSLDRGIGNEQFF. The CDR3 nucleotides are TGTGCCAGCAGCTTGGACAGGGGAATAGGCAATGAGCAGTTCTTC.

This clonotype was seen only a few times. The chain's CDR3 is CASGVQGSYEQYF. Here the CDR3 DNA reads TGTGCCAGCGGGGTACAGGGGTCGTACGAGCAGTACTTC. The chain employs TRBV14 and TRBJ2-7; TRBD1 agrees at 7 bases. This CDR3 has 13 residues. Trimming removed 8 bases from V and 4 bases from J; junction bases left unmatched: 8. Germline V gives CDR1 SGHDN, CDR2 FVKESK.

This clonotype turned up a few times. The genes are TRBV20-1 and TRBJ2-2; TRBD2 matches 9 bases. The V gene's germline CDR1 is DFQATT and CDR2 SNEGSKA (reference sequence). With V trimmed by 7 bases and J by 5 bases, 14 bases remained unmatched. The CDR3 extends over 16 amino acids. The CDR3 spells CSVRIRGREGTGELFF. Here the CDR3 DNA reads TGCAGTGTTAGGATCCGCGGGAGGGAGGGTACCGGGGAGCTGTTTTTT.

This clonotype was recorded at least ten times. The V call is TRBV27, the J call TRBJ2-5; D might be TRBD1 or TRBD2, each matching 6 bases. V was pared by 3 bases and J by 3 bases, with 20 bases between. Germline V CDR1 and CDR2: MNHEY, SMNVEV (reference sequence). This CDR3 region has 17 residues. The DNA of the CDR3 is TGTGCCAGCAGTTTCCTGACAGGAGGGGGTCCAAAAGAGACCCAGTACTTC. This gives the protein CASSFLTGGGPKETQYF.